A selection of T cell receptor beta chains follows, all from one sample in a study of blood T cell repertoires in COVID-19. TCRdb's copy holds only in-frame clones and misses some; the assay was immunoSEQ multiplex PCR. The sample lists approximately 110,000 clones; roughly 82% were seen once. The material sequenced was peripheral blood. The receptors come from a human donor in a cohort sampled during active COVID-19. The CDR3 runs from the conserved cysteine through the conserved F or W. D genes are given only for firm matches. Rows give clone size only sometimes, using once, few, many, or a class for an expanded clone.

J | D | V | size | CDR3 | DNA
TRBJ2-7 | TRBD2 | TRBV7-8 | - | CASSFLAGGAVQYF | TGTGCCAGCAGCTTCTTAGCGGGAGGAGCGGTGCAGTACTTC
TRBJ1-1 | TRBD1 | TRBV5-4 | - | CASSPRTGVNTEAFF | TGTGCCAGCAGCCCCCGGACAGGGGTGAACACTGAAGCTTTCTTT
TRBJ2-5 | - | TRBV18 | - | CASSPPGQETQYF | TGTGCCAGCTCACCCCCAGGACAAGAGACCCAGTACTTC
TRBJ2-7 | - | TRBV6-2/TRBV6-3 | - | CASSRDLYEQYF | TGTGCCAGCAGCCGTGACTTATACGAGCAGTACTTC
TRBJ2-7 | TRBD1 | TRBV5-4 | - | CASSTRQGASYEQYF | TGTGCCAGCAGCACCAGACAGGGGGCCTCCTACGAGCAGTACTTC
TRBJ2-7 | - | TRBV10-2 | - | CASSDRYEQYF | TGCGCCAGCAGTGACCGCTACGAGCAGTACTTC
TRBJ1-5 | - | TRBV18 | - | CASSEGLLTGNQPQHF | TGTGCCAGCTCAGAGGGACTTCTAACGGGAAATCAGCCCCAGCATTTT
TRBJ1-3 | - | TRBV28 | - | CASSLEGHGNTIYF | TGTGCCAGCAGTTTAGAGGGACATGGAAACACCATATATTTT
TRBJ2-7 | - | TRBV18 | once | CASSPGLGVQYF | TGTGCCAGCTCACCAGGTCTGGGAGTGCAGTACTTC
TRBJ2-3 | TRBD2 | TRBV7-2 | once | CASSFLAGGTADTQYF | TGTGCCAGCAGCTTCCTAGCGGGAGGGACGGCAGATACGCAGTATTTT
TRBJ2-1 | - | TRBV30 | - | CAWKASSSYNEQFF | TGTGCCTGGAAGGCGTCTAGCTCCTACAATGAGCAGTTCTTC
TRBJ2-2 | - | TRBV12-5 | - | CASGLVIGGNTGELFF | TGTGCTAGTGGTTTGGTAATAGGAGGGAACACCGGGGAGCTGTTTTTT
TRBJ1-2 | - | TRBV19 | - | CASSERDYGYTF | TGTGCCAGTAGTGAGCGGGACTATGGCTACACCTTC
TRBJ1-1 | - | TRBV7-9 | - | CASSLPGATGAFF | TGTGCCAGCAGCTTACCGGGTGCGACCGGGGCTTTCTTT
TRBJ2-7 | TRBD1 | TRBV5-3 | - | CATSNPGLEGAEQYF | TGTGCCACTTCCAATCCGGGCCTCGAGGGGGCCGAGCAGTACTTC
TRBJ2-3 | - | TRBV4-1 | - | CASSRIADSSTDTQYF | TGCGCCAGCAGCCGCATAGCGGACTCTAGCACAGATACGCAGTATTTT
TRBJ2-2 | - | TRBV24-1 | few | CATSDPQGSTGELFF | TGTGCCACCAGTGATCCACAGGGAAGTACCGGGGAGCTGTTTTTT
TRBJ2-1 | TRBD2 | TRBV9 | once | CASSVASGRASEEQFF | TGTGCCAGCAGCGTAGCAAGCGGGAGGGCGTCGGAAGAGCAGTTCTTC
TRBJ2-5 | TRBD2 | TRBV6-1 | - | CASSEALTGTSGRSERETQYF | TGTGCCAGCAGTGAAGCGCTCACGGGGACTAGCGGGAGGTCAGAGCGAGAGACCCAGTACTTC
TRBJ1-1 | - | TRBV7-9 | - | CAGAAVKDTEAFF | TGTGCCGGGGCCGCGGTTAAGGACACTGAAGCTTTCTTT
TRBJ1-1 | TRBD1 | TRBV7-2 | - | CASSLGPGQGLRITEAFF | TGTGCCAGCAGCTTAGGTCCGGGACAGGGCCTAAGAATCACTGAAGCTTTCTTT
TRBJ2-7 | TRBD1 | TRBV7-9 | few | CASSPLRQGFNEQYF | TGTGCCAGCAGCCCACTTCGACAGGGGTTCAACGAGCAGTACTTC
TRBJ2-2 | TRBD2 | TRBV11-3 | - | CASSSLAGVPGELFF | TGTGCCAGCAGCTCATTAGCGGGAGTCCCCGGGGAGCTGTTTTTT
TRBJ2-3 | TRBD2 | TRBV9 | - | CASSVGGLAGGGTQYF | TGTGCCAGCAGCGTAGGGGGACTAGCGGGAGGTGGTACGCAGTATTTT
TRBJ1-6 | TRBD1 | TRBV9 | - | CASSEGDRGNNSPLHF | TGTGCCAGCAGCGAAGGTGACAGGGGCAACAATTCACCCCTCCACTTT
TRBJ2-3 | - | TRBV19 | - | CASSIDSVSVDTQYF | TGTGCCAGTAGTATAGACAGCGTTTCGGTGGATACGCAGTATTTT
TRBJ1-3 | - | TRBV7-2 | - | CASSLVTDRGNTIYF | TGTGCCAGCAGCTTAGTAACAGACCGGGGAAACACCATATATTTT
TRBJ1-2 | - | TRBV19 | - | CASSIDLGANYGYTF | TGTGCCAGTAGTATAGATCTGGGAGCTAACTATGGCTACACCTTC
TRBJ2-1 | - | TRBV7-9 | - | CASSPTSGLNNEQFF | TGTGCCAGCAGCCCCACAAGCGGACTTAACAATGAGCAGTTCTTC
TRBJ1-2 | TRBD1 | TRBV28 | - | CASRKTGANYGYTF | TGTGCCAGCAGGAAGACAGGGGCTAACTATGGCTACACCTTC
TRBJ2-7 | - | TRBV5-1 | - | CASSLEGSGWDEQYF | TGCGCCAGCAGCTTGGAGGGGTCAGGGTGGGACGAGCAGTACTTC
TRBJ2-5 | - | TRBV25-1 | - | CASGGFQETQYF | TGTGCCAGCGGGGGGTTCCAAGAGACCCAGTACTTC
TRBJ2-2 | TRBD2 | TRBV19 | - | CASSPPRLAGFTGELFF | TGTGCCAGTAGTCCTCCCCGACTAGCGGGTTTTACCGGGGAGCTGTTTTTT
TRBJ2-1 | TRBD1 | TRBV11-2 | - | CASRAGGYNEQFF | TGTGCCAGCCGGGCAGGGGGCTACAATGAGCAGTTCTTC
TRBJ2-5 | TRBD1 | TRBV3-1/TRBV3-2 | - | CASSQLARGLRTQYF | TGTGCCAGCAGCCAACTTGCCAGGGGGCTAAGGACCCAGTACTTC
TRBJ1-5 | TRBD1 | TRBV28 | - | CASRARDRGFNQPQHF | TGTGCCAGCAGGGCCCGGGACAGGGGGTTCAATCAGCCCCAGCATTTT
TRBJ2-1 | TRBD2 | TRBV10-2 | - | CASSVGGSRNEQFF | TGCGCCAGCAGTGTGGGCGGGAGTAGGAATGAGCAGTTCTTC